Given below is one T cell receptor beta chain in context. These data belong to a study of T cell responses to AZD1222 COVID-19 vaccine. The CDR3 extends over 17 amino acids. V was shortened by 4 bases and J by 3 bases, with 19 bases between the two germline ends. Germline loops: CDR1 SGHKS, CDR2 YYEKEE (reference sequence). Method: immunoSEQ multiplex PCR; TCRdb's copy keeps in-frame clones and lacks some. The table includes about 110,000 clones, roughly 88% detected once. This specimen was peripheral blood, taken on day 0 of AZD1222 vaccination. The receptor was isolated from an adult in good health. The chain combines TRBV5-5 with TRBJ1-4; D remains ambiguous. CDR3 in DNA: TGTGCCAGCAGCCTCGATCATTACTCCGGGGCTAATGAAAAACTGTTTTTT. Protein sequence: CASSLDHYSGANEKLFF.